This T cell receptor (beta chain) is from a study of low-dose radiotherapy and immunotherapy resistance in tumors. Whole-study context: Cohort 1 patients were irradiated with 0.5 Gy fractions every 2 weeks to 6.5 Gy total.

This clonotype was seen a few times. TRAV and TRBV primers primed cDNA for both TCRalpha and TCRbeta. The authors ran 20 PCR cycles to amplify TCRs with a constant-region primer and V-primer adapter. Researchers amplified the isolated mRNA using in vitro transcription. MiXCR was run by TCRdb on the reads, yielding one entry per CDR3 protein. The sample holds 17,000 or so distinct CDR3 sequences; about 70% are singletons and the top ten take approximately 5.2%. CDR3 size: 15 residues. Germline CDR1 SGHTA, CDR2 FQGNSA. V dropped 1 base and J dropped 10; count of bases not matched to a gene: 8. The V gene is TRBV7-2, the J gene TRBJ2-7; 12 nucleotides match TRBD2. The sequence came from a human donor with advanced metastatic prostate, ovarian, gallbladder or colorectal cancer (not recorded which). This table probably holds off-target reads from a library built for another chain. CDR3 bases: TGTGCCAGCAGCTTAGGCGGGACTAGCGGGTCCCACCAGTACTTC. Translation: CASSLGGTSGSHQYF. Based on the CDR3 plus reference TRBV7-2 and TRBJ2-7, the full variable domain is GAGVSQSPSNKVTEKGKDVELRCDPISGHTALYWYRQSLGQGLEFLIYFQGNSAPDKSGLPSDRFSAERTGGSVSTLTIQRTQQEDSAVYLCASSLGGTSGSHQYFGPGTRLTVT.